This paragraph covers one TCR beta chain sequence. Some clones are missing from TCRdb's copy, which holds only in-frame ones; the method was immunoSEQ multiplex PCR. There are approximately 100,000 clones in the sample; approximately 90% occur only once, and approximately 4.9% lies in the top ten. The data belong to a study of blood T cell repertoires in COVID-19. The specimen sequenced was peripheral blood. The receptor was derived from a man in his 70s with acute or convalescent COVID-19.

The CDR3 is CATSRDSGGAPEQFF. The CDR3 nucleotides are TGTGCCACCAGCAGAGATAGCGGGGGGGCCCCTGAGCAGTTCTTC. V usage is TRBV15 and J usage is TRBJ2-1, with 11 bases lining up with TRBD2. CDR1 is LNHNV, CDR2 YYDKDF, per germline (reference sequence). With 0 bases clipped from V and 9 bases from J, the junction kept 4 bases outside the gene matches. The CDR3 runs 15 residues.